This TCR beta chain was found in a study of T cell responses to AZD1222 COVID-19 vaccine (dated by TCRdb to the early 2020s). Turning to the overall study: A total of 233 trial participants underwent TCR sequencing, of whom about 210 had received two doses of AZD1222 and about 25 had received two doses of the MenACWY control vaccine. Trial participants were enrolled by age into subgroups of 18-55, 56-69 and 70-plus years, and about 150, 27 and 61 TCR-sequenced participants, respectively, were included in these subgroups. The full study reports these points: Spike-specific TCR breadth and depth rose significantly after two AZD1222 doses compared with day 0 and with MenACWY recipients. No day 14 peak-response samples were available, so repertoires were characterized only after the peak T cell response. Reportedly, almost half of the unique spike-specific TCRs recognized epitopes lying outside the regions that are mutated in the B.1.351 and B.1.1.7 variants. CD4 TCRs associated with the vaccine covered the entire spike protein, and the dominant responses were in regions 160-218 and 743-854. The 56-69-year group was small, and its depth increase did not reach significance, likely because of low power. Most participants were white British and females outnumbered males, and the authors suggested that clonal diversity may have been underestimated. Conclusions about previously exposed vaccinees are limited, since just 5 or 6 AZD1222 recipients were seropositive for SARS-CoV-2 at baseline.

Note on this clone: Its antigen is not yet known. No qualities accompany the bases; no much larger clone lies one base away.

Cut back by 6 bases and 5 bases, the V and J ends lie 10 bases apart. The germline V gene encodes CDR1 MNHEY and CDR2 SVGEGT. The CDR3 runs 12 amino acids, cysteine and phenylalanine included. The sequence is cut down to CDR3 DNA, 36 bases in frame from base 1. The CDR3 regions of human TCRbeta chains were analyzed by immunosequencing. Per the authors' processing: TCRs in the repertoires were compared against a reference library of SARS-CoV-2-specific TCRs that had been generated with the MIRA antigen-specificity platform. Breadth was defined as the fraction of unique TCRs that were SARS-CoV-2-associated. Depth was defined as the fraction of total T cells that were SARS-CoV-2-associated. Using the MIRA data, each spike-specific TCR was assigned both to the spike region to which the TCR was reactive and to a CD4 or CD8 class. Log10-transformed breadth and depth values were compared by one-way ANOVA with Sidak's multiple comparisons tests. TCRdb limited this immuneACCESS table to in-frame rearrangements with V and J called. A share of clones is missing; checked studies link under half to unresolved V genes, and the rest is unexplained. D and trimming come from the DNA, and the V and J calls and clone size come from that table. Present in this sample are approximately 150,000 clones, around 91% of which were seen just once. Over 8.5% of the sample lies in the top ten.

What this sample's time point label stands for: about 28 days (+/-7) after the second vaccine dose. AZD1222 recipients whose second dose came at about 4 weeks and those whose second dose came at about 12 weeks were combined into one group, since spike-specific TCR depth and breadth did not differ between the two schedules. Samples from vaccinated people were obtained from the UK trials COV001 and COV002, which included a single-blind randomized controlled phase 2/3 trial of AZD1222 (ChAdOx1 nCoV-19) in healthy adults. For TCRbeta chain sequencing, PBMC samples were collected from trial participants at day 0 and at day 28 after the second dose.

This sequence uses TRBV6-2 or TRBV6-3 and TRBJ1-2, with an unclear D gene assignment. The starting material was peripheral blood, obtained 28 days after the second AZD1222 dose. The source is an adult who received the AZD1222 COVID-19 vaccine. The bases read TGTGCCAGCAGCGGTGTGAGGTATGGCTACACCTTC. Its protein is CASSGVRYGYTF.